Reported below is one TCR beta chain. Its antigen remains unidentified. The data stem from a study of lymphopenia after photon versus proton radiotherapy. Findings and caveats of the study: Photon-treated patients lost naive T cells and TCR diversity; proton-treated stayed stable. Survival link was tested only in deceased patients; proton benefit remains a possibility.

Trimming stripped 0 bases from V and 5 bases from J, with 13 bases between. CDR1 and CDR2 (germline): MNHEY, SVGAGI. This CDR3 spans 15 amino acids. Assay used: immunoSEQ multiplex PCR; TCRdb lists only in-frame clones, some missing. Counted here are around 25,000 clones, 85% occurring once; the ten biggest clones make up over 15%. The chain carries TRBV6-5 and TRBJ2-5; D remains unclear. Sequenced material: peripheral blood, taken from a patient treated with photon-based radiotherapy. The clonotype comes from a man aged 55 to 70 with pancreatic cancer. CDR3 in DNA: TGTGCCAGCAGTTACTCGGCAGTCCTAAGGGAGACCCAGTACTTC. This codes for CASSYSAVLRETQYF.